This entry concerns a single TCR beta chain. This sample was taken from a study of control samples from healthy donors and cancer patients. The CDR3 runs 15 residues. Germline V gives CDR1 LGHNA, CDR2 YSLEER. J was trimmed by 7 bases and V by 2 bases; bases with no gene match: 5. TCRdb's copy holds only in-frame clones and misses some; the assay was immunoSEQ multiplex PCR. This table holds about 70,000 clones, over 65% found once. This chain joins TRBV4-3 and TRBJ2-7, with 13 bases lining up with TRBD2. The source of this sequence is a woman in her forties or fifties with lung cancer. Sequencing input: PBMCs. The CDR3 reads CASSQTSGGAKEQYF. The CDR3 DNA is TGCGCCAGCAGCCAAACTAGCGGGGGGGCTAAAGAGCAGTACTTC.